These 5 T cell receptor beta chains share one sample of origin, sequenced in a study of shared clonotypes between healthy human individuals (dated by TCRdb to 2018 to 2020). The receptor library was made with the immunoSEQ multiplex PCR assay. Held by TCRdb, this immuneACCESS table contains in-frame sequences only and omits some clones. Under half of the omission traces to an unresolved V gene where checked; the cause of the rest is unknown. This sample has roughly 1.5 million clones in its table, and 95% to 99% of those were observed once. The ten largest clones represent about 0.45% of the sample. The sample was naive CD4+ T cells sorted from blood. Taken with the paper, the label for cell subset or site translates to: CD45RA+ positively selected. These receptor sequences come from a man aged 30 to 45 in good health.

This chain links TRBV11-2 with TRBJ2-1, with 8 bases fitting TRBD2. CDR1 SGHAT and CDR2 FQNNGV come from the germline V gene. V lost 7 bases and J lost 6; bases outside the gene matches: 11. The CDR3 consists of 15 residues. The CDR3 spells CASTGRAGGFNEQFF. The CDR3 nucleotides read TGTGCCAGCACCGGGAGGGCGGGAGGTTTCAATGAGCAGTTCTTC. Looking up the rest from reference TRBV11-2 and TRBJ2-1 gives the full variable domain: EAGVAQSPRYKIIEKRQSVAFWCNPISGHATLYWYQQILGQGPKLLIQFQNNGVVDDSQLPKDRFSAERLKGVDSTLKIQPAKLEDSAVYLCASTGRAGGFNEQFFGPGTRLTVL.

The chain carries TRBV29-1 and TRBJ1-1; 8 positions match TRBD1. CDR1 is SQVTM and CDR2 is ANQGSEA in the germline V gene. The CDR3 spans 13 residues. The trim removed 5 bases at V and 6 bases at J, leaving 8 bases unmatched. Here the CDR3 reads CSVWAGGAAEAFF. CDR3 bases: TGCAGCGTTTGGGCAGGGGGCGCAGCTGAAGCTTTCTTT.

The gene calls are TRBV9 and TRBJ1-2; a possible D gene is TRBD1 (6 bases). Trimming shortened V by 3 bases and J by 6 bases, and 18 bases separated the two germline ends. Looked up from germline, CDR1 is SGDLS and CDR2 is YYNGEE. This CDR3 has 15 amino acids. The CDR3 loop is CASSALQGRGNGYTF. CDR3 DNA sequence: TGTGCCAGCAGCGCCCTCCAGGGGCGAGGGAATGGCTACACCTTC.

This sequence joins TRBV11-2 and TRBJ2-7; 8 nucleotides agree with TRBD1. There are 15 residues in the CDR3. Trimming took 6 bases from V and 0 from J; bases not matched to a gene: 7. The germline gives CDR1 SGHAT, CDR2 FQNNGV. The CDR3 is CASRPAGTGSYEQYF. The CDR3 region has the DNA TGTGCCAGCAGACCGGCCGGGACAGGCTCCTACGAGCAGTACTTC.

The rearrangement joins TRBV19 to TRBJ1-2; 7 positions agree with TRBD1. The CDR3 sequence is 17 residues long. The V segment lost 2 bases and the J segment 2 bases; nucleotides outside the gene matches: 11. In germline, CDR1 is LNHDA, CDR2 SQIVND (reference sequence). DNA of the CDR3: TGTGCCAGTAGTATACCGATCGAGAGACAGGGCAACTATGGCTACACCTTC. Protein sequence: CASSIPIERQGNYGYTF.